Below are 7 T cell receptor beta chains sequenced from a single sample in a study of cytomegalovirus exposure and HLA in healthy donors. Primers for the PCR totalled 60 Vbeta and 13 Jbeta. Data came from immunoSEQ multiplex PCR; TCRdb stores just in-frame clones and leaves some out. This sample has about 89,000 clones, with roughly three quarters found just once. The material sequenced was PBMCs. These receptors were collected from a man between 25 and 39 years old in good health and CMV-seronegative.

This chain joins TRBV19 and TRBJ2-2, with D perhaps matching TRBD2 (6 bases). Germline CDR1 LNHDA, CDR2 SQIVND (reference sequence). CDR3 length: 15 amino acids. The V end lost 1 base, the J end lost 7 bases, and 13 bases lay between the germline ends. The CDR3, as DNA: TGTGCCAGTAGTATAGGAGGGACTTTAGGCGGGGAGCTGTTTTTT. As protein: CASSIGGTLGGELFF.

This clone appeared a few times. V usage is TRBV6-1 and J usage is TRBJ1-2; 7 nucleotides align to TRBD1. With V trimmed by 6 bases and J by 9 bases, 7 bases remained unmatched. Germline V lookup: CDR1 MNHNS, CDR2 SASEGT. The CDR3 extends over 12 amino acids. Written as DNA, the CDR3 is TGTGCCAGCAGGGAGGGGGCACTTAGCTACACCTTC. It translates to CASREGALSYTF.

This clone showed up just a few times. The V call is TRBV4-1, the J call TRBJ2-1; 7 bases are shared with TRBD2. The V and J ends lost 1 base and 4 bases, in that order; junction bases with no gene match: 7. This CDR3 has 16 residues. The V gene's germline CDR1 is MGHRA and CDR2 YSYEKL. The CDR3 region has the DNA TGCGCCAGCAGCCAAGTCGGTGGGAGGGCGTACAATGAGCAGTTCTTC. It codes for CASSQVGGRAYNEQFF.

J is TRBJ1-2 and V is TRBV10-1; D gene unclear. Trimming took 8 bases from V and 5 from J, leaving 18 bases between them. The CDR3 contains 14 residues. Germline V gene data show CDR1 as WNHNN and CDR2 as SYGVQD (reference sequence). The CDR3, as DNA: TGCGCCAGCCCCGGGGAGGGTTGCGGATATGGCTACACCTTC. Translation gives CASPGEGCGYGYTF.

A remark on this clone: This specimen includes other DNA sequences encoding the same CDR3. The chain joins TRBV7-9 to TRBJ1-1; possible D gene TRBD1, 6 bases. From germline, CDR1 is SEHNR and CDR2 FQNEAQ (reference sequence). V lost 5 bases to trimming and J lost 3 bases, with 13 bases between them. The CDR3 spans 14 residues. Here the CDR3 reads CASSSFRGDTEAFF. In DNA form, the CDR3 reads TGTGCCAGCAGCAGTTTCAGGGGTGACACTGAAGCTTTCTTT. The full variable domain, in which reference TRBV7-9 and TRBJ1-1 provide the parts outside the CDR3, is DTGVSQNPRHKITKRGQNVTFRCDPISEHNRLYWYRQTLGQGPEFLTYFQNEAQLEKSRLLSDRFSAERPKGSFSTLEIQRTEQGDSAMYLCASSSFRGDTEAFFGQGTRLTVV.

This chain uses TRBV13 with TRBJ1-1, with D unclear. V was cut by 2 bases and J by 1 base, with 17 bases left in between. Germline V gene data show CDR1 as PRHDT and CDR2 as FYEKMQ (reference sequence). This CDR3 region has 17 residues. The chain's CDR3 is CASSLSTTLGQNTEAFF. Here the CDR3 DNA reads TGTGCCAGCAGCTTATCAACAACCTTGGGCCAGAACACTGAAGCTTTCTTT.

The chain employs TRBV19 and TRBJ2-3; D is unclear. V lost 3 bases and J lost 4, with 5 bases in between. Germline CDR1 and CDR2: LNHDA and SQIVND (reference sequence). There are 12 residues in the CDR3. This CDR3 reads CASSMSADTQYF. Here the CDR3 DNA reads TGTGCCAGTAGTATGTCGGCAGATACGCAGTATTTT.